These 13 T cell receptor beta chains were all obtained from the same sample, sequenced in a study of T-cell reconstitution after alpha-beta-depleted transplantation in children. During its preparation, the TCRbeta library received unique molecular identifiers. Using its own MiXCR run on the PCR reads, TCRdb lists one record per CDR3 protein. The table records 98,000 or so distinct CDR3 sequences, about a quarter of them present only once. The sequences come from PBMCs, collected before TCRalphabeta/CD19-depleted stem cell transplant. The receptors derive from a boy aged 2 to 10 with acute lymphoblastic leukemia, due to receive a stem cell transplant.

The table lists this clonotype with a few counts. The chain is built from TRBV19 and TRBJ2-5; 10 nucleotides align to TRBD2. Germline V gives CDR1 LNHDA, CDR2 SQIVND (reference sequence). Trimming took 5 bases from V and 4 from J; bases not matched to a gene: 10. The CDR3 has 16 amino acids. The CDR3 DNA sequence: TGTGCCAGTAGTCGGACTAGCGGAGGTTCACGAGAGACCCAGTACTTC. Translated, it gives CASSRTSGGSRETQYF.

The V call is TRBV5-6, the J call TRBJ1-6; D not certain. This CDR3 spans 14 amino acids. Between the trimmed V and J ends, which lost 5 bases and 11 bases, there was a span of 17 bases. CDR1 and CDR2 (germline): SGHDT, YYEEEE. CDR3 sequence reads: CASSLRLEGPPLHF. Written as DNA, the CDR3 is TGTGCCAGCAGTTTGCGCCTTGAGGGTCCACCCCTCCACTTT.

The rearrangement links TRBV20-1 to TRBJ2-2, with D hard to call. V lost 0 bases and J lost 4, with 15 bases in between. Per germline, CDR1 DFQATT and CDR2 SNEGSKA (reference sequence). The CDR3 is 16 residues long. CDR3 region: CSARDAGVRLTGELFF. For the CDR3, the DNA is TGCAGTGCTAGAGATGCTGGCGTACGACTCACCGGGGAGCTGTTTTTT.

This clonotype has only a few counts. The V call is TRBV28, the J call TRBJ1-1, with TRBD1 identical over 7 bases. This CDR3 has 14 amino acids. Per germline, CDR1 MDHEN and CDR2 SYDVKM. Trimming at V came to 5 bases and at J to 1 base, leaving 4 bases not matched to a gene. The CDR3 loop is CASSPTGRNTEAFF. In DNA, the CDR3 is TGTGCCAGCAGTCCGACAGGGCGGAACACTGAAGCTTTCTTT.

The rearrangement links TRBV27 to TRBJ2-7, with D uncertain. CDR1 and CDR2 (germline): MNHEY, SMNVEV (reference sequence). Trimming cost V 5 bases and J 2 bases, with 16 bases left between them. CDR3 length equals 15 residues. CDR3 protein: CASSPRTPYTYEQYF. In DNA, the CDR3 is TGTGCCAGCAGTCCAAGGACCCCCTATACCTACGAGCAGTACTTC.

V usage is TRBV9 and J usage is TRBJ2-3; D is tentatively TRBD1 or TRBD2 (5 bases each). This CDR3 has 14 residues. Germline V gene lookup returns CDR1 SGDLS and CDR2 YYNGEE. Trimming removed 7 bases at V and 2 bases at J, with 14 bases between. CDR3 sequence: CASGRDLFTDTQYF. The CDR3 DNA reads as TGTGCCAGCGGCCGGGACCTCTTCACAGATACGCAGTATTTT.

This chain connects TRBV10-2 to TRBJ2-6; D unclear. This CDR3 contains 16 residues. CDR1 and CDR2 (germline): WSHSY, SAAADI. V lost 4 bases to trimming and J lost 2 bases, with 12 bases between them. CDR3 sequence (DNA): TGCGCCAGCAGTGGACTGAATTATGCTGGGGCCAACGTCCTGACTTTC. This codes for CASSGLNYAGANVLTF.

This chain uses TRBV20-1 with TRBJ2-7; 8 bases agree with TRBD1. The CDR3 totals 14 residues. Germline lookup yields CDR1 DFQATT and CDR2 SNEGSKA (reference sequence). The junction had 3 bases not matched to a gene; V was cut back by 0 bases and J by 2 bases. The CDR3 sequence: CSAREFRGPYEQYF. CDR3 nucleotide sequence: TGCAGTGCTAGAGAGTTCAGGGGGCCCTACGAGCAGTACTTC.

This sequence joins TRBV5-1 and TRBJ2-7; the D is unclear. CDR1 SGHRS and CDR2 YFSETQ come from the germline V gene. The CDR3 extends over 11 amino acids. Trimming took off 3 bases at V and 12 bases at J, with 13 bases between the two ends. The CDR3: CASSSRQVWYF. In DNA form, the CDR3 reads TGCGCCAGCAGCTCTAGACAAGTATGGTACTTC.

The gene calls are TRBV5-1 and TRBJ1-1; D is uncertain. V gave up 2 bases and J gave up 1 base, with 9 bases separating them. The CDR3 consists of 14 residues. Germline assignment: CDR1 SGHRS and CDR2 YFSETQ. CDR3 DNA: TGCGCCAGCAGCTTATTACACCAGAACACTGAAGCTTTCTTT. It encodes CASSLLHQNTEAFF.

V gene TRBV7-3 combines with J gene TRBJ2-1; 9 positions agree with TRBD2. Germline CDR1 SGHTA, CDR2 FQGTGA. CDR3 length equals 17 residues. Trimming took 5 bases from V and 9 from J; bases not matched to a gene: 17. In DNA, the CDR3 is TGTGCCAGCAGCACGACTAGCGGAGGGTATATTGGAACTGAGCAGTTCTTC. It translates to CASSTTSGGYIGTEQFF.

Many counts were recorded for this clonotype. The chain carries TRBV20-1 and TRBJ1-2, with unresolved D. V lost 4 bases and J 0 bases, leaving 3 bases between the germline ends. Per the germline V gene, CDR1 is DFQATT and CDR2 is SNEGSKA (reference sequence). This CDR3 has 11 residues. This chain's CDR3 is CSATPNYGYTF. Written as DNA, the CDR3 is TGCAGTGCTACCCCTAACTATGGCTACACCTTC.

The chain couples TRBV28 to TRBJ2-1, with D unclear. The germline V and J ends were trimmed by 3 bases and 8 bases, with 11 bases remaining between them. Germline V gives CDR1 MDHEN, CDR2 SYDVKM. The CDR3 length is 13 residues. The CDR3 here is CASSFSLLYEQFF. Written as DNA, the CDR3 is TGTGCCAGCAGTTTTAGTCTCCTCTATGAGCAGTTCTTC. Supplemented by reference TRBV28 and TRBJ2-1, the full variable domain reads DVKVTQSSRYLVKRTGEKVFLECVQDMDHENMFWYRQDPGLGLRLIYFSYDVKMKEKGDIPEGYSVSREKKERFSLILESASTNQTSMYLCASSFSLLYEQFFGPGTRLTVL.